This TCR beta chain was sequenced during a study of blood T cell repertoires in COVID-19. TCRdb's table, derived via immunoSEQ multiplex PCR, lists solely in-frame clones and lacks some. The table has about 33,000 clones, around 85% seen once. In germline, CDR1 is SGHAT, CDR2 FQNNGV. The length of the CDR3 is 17 residues. V gave up 1 base and J gave up 5 bases; unmatched junction bases: 6. This sequence originates from a human donor in a cohort sampled during active COVID-19. The material sequenced was peripheral blood. V and J are TRBV11-2 and TRBJ2-2; 11 bases are shared with TRBD1. The CDR3 loop is CASSLAGGQGVTGELFF. In DNA form, the CDR3 reads TGTGCCAGCAGCTTAGCTGGGGGACAGGGGGTAACCGGGGAGCTGTTTTTT.